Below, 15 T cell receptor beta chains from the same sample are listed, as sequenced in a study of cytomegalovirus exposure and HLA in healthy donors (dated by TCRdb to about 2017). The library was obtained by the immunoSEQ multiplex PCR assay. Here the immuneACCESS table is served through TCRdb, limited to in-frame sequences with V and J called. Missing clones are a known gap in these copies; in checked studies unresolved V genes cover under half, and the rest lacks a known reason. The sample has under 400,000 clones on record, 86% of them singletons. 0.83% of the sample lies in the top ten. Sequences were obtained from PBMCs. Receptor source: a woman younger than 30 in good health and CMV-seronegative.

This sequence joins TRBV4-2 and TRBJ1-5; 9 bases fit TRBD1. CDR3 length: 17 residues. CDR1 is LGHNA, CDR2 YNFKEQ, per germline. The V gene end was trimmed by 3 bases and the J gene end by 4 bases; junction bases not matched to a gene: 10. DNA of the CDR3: TGTGCCAGCAGCCAGTCCGGGACAGGGACGGGGAATCAGCCCCAGCATTTT. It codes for CASSQSGTGTGNQPQHF.

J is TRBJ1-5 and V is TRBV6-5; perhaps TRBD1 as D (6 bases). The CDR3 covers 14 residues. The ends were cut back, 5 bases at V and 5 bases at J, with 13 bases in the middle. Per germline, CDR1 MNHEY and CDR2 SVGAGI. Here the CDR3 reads CASSKDRIDQPQHF. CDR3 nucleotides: TGTGCCAGCAGTAAAGACAGGATCGATCAGCCCCAGCATTTT.

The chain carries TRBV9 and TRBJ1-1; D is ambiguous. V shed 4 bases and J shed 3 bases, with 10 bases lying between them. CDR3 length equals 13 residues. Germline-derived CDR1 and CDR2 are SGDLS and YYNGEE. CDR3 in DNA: TGTGCCAGCAGCTCAAGACGGGACACTGAAGCTTTCTTT. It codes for CASSSRRDTEAFF. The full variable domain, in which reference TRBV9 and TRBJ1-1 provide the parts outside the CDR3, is DSGVTQTPKHLITATGQRVTLRCSPRSGDLSVYWYQQSLDQGLQFLIQYYNGEERAKGNILERFSAQQFPDLHSELNLSSLELGDSALYFCASSSRRDTEAFFGQGTRLTVV.

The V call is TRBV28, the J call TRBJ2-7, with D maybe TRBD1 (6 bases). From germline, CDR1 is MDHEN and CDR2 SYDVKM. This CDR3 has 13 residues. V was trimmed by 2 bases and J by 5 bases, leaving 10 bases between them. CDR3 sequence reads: CASSLGRGDEQYF. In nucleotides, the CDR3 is TGTGCCAGCAGTTTAGGCAGGGGAGACGAGCAGTACTTC. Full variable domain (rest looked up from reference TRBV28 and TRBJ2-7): DVKVTQSSRYLVKRTGEKVFLECVQDMDHENMFWYRQDPGLGLRLIYFSYDVKMKEKGDIPEGYSVSREKKERFSLILESASTNQTSMYLCASSLGRGDEQYFGPGTRLTVT.

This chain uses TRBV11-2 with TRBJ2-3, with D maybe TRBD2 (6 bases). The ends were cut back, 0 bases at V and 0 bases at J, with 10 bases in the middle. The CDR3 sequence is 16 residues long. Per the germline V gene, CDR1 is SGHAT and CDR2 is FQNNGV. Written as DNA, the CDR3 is TGTGCCAGCAGCTTAGAGTGGGCGGGAAGCACAGATACGCAGTATTTT. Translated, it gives CASSLEWAGSTDTQYF.

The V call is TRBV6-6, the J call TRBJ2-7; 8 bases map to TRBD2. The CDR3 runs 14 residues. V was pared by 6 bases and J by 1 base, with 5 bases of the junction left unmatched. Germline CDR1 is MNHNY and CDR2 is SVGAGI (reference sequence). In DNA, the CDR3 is TGTGCCAGCAGCCCCGGGGGGGGGTCCTACGAGCAGTACTTC. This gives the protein CASSPGGGSYEQYF.

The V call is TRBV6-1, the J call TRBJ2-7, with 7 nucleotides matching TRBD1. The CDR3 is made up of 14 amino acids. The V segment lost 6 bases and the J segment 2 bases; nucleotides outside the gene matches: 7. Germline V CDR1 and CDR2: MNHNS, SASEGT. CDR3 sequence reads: CASSLEGGPYEQYF. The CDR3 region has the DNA TGTGCCAGCAGCCTGGAAGGGGGCCCCTACGAGCAGTACTTC.

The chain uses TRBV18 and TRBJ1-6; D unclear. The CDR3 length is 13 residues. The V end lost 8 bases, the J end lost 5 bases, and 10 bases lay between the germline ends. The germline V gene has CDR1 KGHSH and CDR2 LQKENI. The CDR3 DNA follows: TGTGCCAGCCGCGGGGTCGATAATTCACCCCTCCACTTT. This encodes CASRGVDNSPLHF.

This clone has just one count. The CDR3 coding sequence is TGTGCCAGCAGCCCCGACCCCACCGGGACAGGGGTTCGTGGCTACACCTTC. It is translated as CASSPDPTGTGVRGYTF. The rearrangement joins TRBV7-9 to TRBJ1-2, with 10 bases matching TRBD1. Germline V gene lookup returns CDR1 SEHNR and CDR2 FQNEAQ (reference sequence). V dropped 5 bases and J dropped 7; count of bases not matched to a gene: 16. The CDR3 covers 17 residues.

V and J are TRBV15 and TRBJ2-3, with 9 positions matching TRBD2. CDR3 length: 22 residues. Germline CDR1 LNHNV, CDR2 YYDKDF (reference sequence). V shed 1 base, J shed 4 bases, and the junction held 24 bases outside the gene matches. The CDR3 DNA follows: TGTGCCACCAGCAGAGGTCTCATGGGGGCGGGAGGGCCTATGGCCCATGCAGATACGCAGTATTTT. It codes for CATSRGLMGAGGPMAHADTQYF. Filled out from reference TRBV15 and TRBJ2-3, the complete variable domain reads DAMVIQNPRYQVTQFGKPVTLSCSQTLNHNVMYWYQQKSSQAPKLLFHYYDKDFNNEADTPDNFQSRRPNTSFCFLDIRSPGLGDTAMYLCATSRGLMGAGGPMAHADTQYFGPGTRLTVL.

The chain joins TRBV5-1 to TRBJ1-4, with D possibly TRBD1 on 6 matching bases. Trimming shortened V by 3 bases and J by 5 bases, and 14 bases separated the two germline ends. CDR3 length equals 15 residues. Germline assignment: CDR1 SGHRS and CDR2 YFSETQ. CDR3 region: CASSSPGTNNEKLFF. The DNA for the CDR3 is TGCGCCAGCAGCTCCCCCGGGACAAACAATGAAAAACTGTTTTTT.

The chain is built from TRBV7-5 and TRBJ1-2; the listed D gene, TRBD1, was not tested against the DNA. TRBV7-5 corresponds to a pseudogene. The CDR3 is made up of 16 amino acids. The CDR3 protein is CVRSSGQGAGSYGYTF. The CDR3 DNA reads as TGTGTCAGAAGCTCAGGACAGGGGGCAGGAAGCTATGGCTACACCTTC.

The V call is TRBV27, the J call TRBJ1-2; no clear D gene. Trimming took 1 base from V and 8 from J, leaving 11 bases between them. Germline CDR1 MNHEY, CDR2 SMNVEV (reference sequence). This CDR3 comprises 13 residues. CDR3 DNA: TGTGCCAGCAGTTTATTCCCGGGAGAGGGCTACACCTTC. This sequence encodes CASSLFPGEGYTF.

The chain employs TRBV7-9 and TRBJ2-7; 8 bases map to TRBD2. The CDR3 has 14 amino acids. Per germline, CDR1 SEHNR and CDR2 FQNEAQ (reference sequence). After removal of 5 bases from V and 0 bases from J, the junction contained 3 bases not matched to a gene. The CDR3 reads CASSLGTSSYEQYF. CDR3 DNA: TGTGCCAGCAGCCTAGGGACTAGCTCCTACGAGCAGTACTTC.

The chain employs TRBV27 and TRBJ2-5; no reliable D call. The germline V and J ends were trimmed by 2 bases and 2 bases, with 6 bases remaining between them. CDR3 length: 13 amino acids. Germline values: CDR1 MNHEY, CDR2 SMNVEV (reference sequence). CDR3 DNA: TGTGCCAGCAGTTTAGTCCATCAAGAGACCCAGTACTTC. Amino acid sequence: CASSLVHQETQYF.